Given below is one T cell receptor beta chain in context. V gave up 3 bases and J gave up 5 bases; unmatched junction bases: 3. CDR3 size: 13 residues. From germline, CDR1 is GTSNPN and CDR2 SVGIG (reference sequence). The PCR used 60 Vbeta and 13 Jbeta primers. Generated by immunoSEQ multiplex PCR, the TCRdb table keeps only in-frame clones and is missing some. This listing includes approximately 110,000 clones. This sample stems from a study of cytomegalovirus exposure and HLA in healthy donors. This chain joins TRBV30 and TRBJ1-5; 8 positions match TRBD1. Sequencing was carried out using PBMCs. The clonotype originates from a man aged 18 to 29 in good health and CMV-seronegative. CDR3 nucleotides: TGTGCCTGGAGGGACAGGGTTGATCAGCCCCAGCATTTT. Translated: CAWRDRVDQPQHF.